The rows below give T cell receptor beta chains drawn from one sample of a study of cytomegalovirus exposure and HLA in healthy donors. The method was immunoSEQ multiplex PCR; TCRdb's version includes in-frame clones alone and lacks a portion of them. The table lists some 140,000 clones, 60% to 80% of them singletons. Sample: PBMCs. These receptors were collected from a man aged 25-45 years in good health and CMV-seronegative. Each CDR3 is given with its conserved first and last residue. A D gene is named only where the DNA matches it firmly. Expanded clones are given a class, and other clones once, few, many or no size at all.

v_call: TRBV6-1; clone_size: NA; j_call: TRBJ1-2; d_call: TRBD1; cdr3_aa: CASSEGRGPGGYTF; cdr3_nt: TGTGCCAGCAGTGAAGGCAGGGGGCCTGGGGGCTACACCTTC
v_call: TRBV6-4; clone_size: few; j_call: TRBJ2-1; d_call: TRBD2; cdr3_aa: CASSDATSDYNEQFF; cdr3_nt: TGTGCCAGCAGTGACGCGACTAGCGATTACAATGAGCAGTTCTTC
v_call: TRBV9; clone_size: many; j_call: TRBJ2-2; d_call: TRBD2; cdr3_aa: CASSAGTSDTGELFF; cdr3_nt: TGTGCCAGCAGCGCCGGGACTAGCGACACCGGGGAGCTGTTTTTT
v_call: TRBV12-1; clone_size: once; j_call: TRBJ1-2; d_call: NA; cdr3_aa: CASTHPGQRYGYTF; cdr3_nt: TGTGCCAGCACCCATCCGGGACAACGTTATGGCTACACCTTC
v_call: TRBV6-1; clone_size: NA; j_call: TRBJ1-2; d_call: NA; cdr3_aa: CASIVGGFNYGYTF; cdr3_nt: TGTGCCAGCATAGTAGGGGGTTTTAACTATGGCTACACCTTC
v_call: TRBV7-8; clone_size: NA; j_call: TRBJ2-2; d_call: NA; cdr3_aa: CASSPLIGGRDTGELFF; cdr3_nt: TGTGCCAGCAGCCCTTTGATCGGGGGGCGCGACACCGGGGAGCTGTTTTTT
v_call: TRBV5-5; clone_size: NA; j_call: TRBJ1-2; d_call: NA; cdr3_aa: CASSGTNYGYTF; cdr3_nt: TGTGCCAGCAGCGGGACAAACTATGGCTACACCTTC
v_call: TRBV7-8; clone_size: few; j_call: TRBJ1-5; d_call: TRBD1; cdr3_aa: CASSFGTGGASNQPQHF; cdr3_nt: TGTGCCAGCAGCTTCGGGACAGGGGGCGCCTCCAATCAGCCCCAGCATTTT
v_call: TRBV5-4; clone_size: NA; j_call: TRBJ2-7; d_call: NA; cdr3_aa: CASSRGGTDAAYEQYF; cdr3_nt: TGTGCCAGCAGCAGGGGGGGGACGGATGCTGCCTACGAGCAGTACTTC
v_call: TRBV5-1; clone_size: NA; j_call: TRBJ1-3; d_call: NA; cdr3_aa: CASSLAAGATGNTIYF; cdr3_nt: TGCGCCAGCAGCTTGGCCGCGGGGGCCACTGGAAACACCATATATTTT
v_call: TRBV29-1; clone_size: NA; j_call: TRBJ2-7; d_call: TRBD2; cdr3_aa: CSVTTGTSGKFAYEQYF; cdr3_nt: TGCAGCGTTACGACAGGGACTAGCGGGAAATTCGCCTACGAGCAGTACTTC